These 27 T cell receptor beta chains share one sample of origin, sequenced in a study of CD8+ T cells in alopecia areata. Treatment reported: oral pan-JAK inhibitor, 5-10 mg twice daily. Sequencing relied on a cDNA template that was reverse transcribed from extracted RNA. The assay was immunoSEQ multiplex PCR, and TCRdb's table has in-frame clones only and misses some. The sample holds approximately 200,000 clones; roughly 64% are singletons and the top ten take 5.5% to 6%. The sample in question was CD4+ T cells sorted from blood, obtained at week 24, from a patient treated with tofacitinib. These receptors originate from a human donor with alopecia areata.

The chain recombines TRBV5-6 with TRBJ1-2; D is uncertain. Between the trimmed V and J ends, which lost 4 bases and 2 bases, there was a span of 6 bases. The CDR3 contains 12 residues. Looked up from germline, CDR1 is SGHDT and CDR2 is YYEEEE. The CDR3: CASSVGNYGYTF. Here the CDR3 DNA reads TGTGCCAGCAGCGTCGGAAACTATGGCTACACCTTC.

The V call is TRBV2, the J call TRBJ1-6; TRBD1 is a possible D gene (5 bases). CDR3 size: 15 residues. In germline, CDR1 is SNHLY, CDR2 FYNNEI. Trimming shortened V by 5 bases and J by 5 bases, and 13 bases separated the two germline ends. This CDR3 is CASSKETANNSPLHF. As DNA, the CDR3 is TGTGCCAGCAGTAAAGAGACAGCTAATAATTCACCCCTCCACTTT.

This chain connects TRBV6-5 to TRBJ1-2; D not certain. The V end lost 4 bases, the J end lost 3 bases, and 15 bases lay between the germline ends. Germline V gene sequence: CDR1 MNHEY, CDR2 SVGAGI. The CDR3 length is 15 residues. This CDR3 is CASSSGDGSDYGYTF. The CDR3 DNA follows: TGTGCCAGCAGTTCCGGCGACGGGTCCGACTATGGCTACACCTTC.

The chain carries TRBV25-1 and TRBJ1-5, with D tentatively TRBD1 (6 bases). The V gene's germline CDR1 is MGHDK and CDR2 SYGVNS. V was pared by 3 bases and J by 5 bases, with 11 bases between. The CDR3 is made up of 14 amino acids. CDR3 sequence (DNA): TGTGCCAGCAGTGACGGGGGCGCCCATCAGCCCCAGCATTTT. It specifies CASSDGGAHQPQHF.

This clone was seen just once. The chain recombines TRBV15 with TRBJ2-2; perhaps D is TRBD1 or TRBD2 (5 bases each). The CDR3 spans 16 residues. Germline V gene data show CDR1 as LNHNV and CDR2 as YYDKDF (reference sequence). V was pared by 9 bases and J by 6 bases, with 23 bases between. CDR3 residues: CATGNERGRKAGELFF. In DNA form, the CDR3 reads TGTGCCACGGGGAATGAGAGGGGACGAAAGGCCGGGGAGCTGTTTTTT. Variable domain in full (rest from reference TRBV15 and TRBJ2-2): DAMVIQNPRYQVTQFGKPVTLSCSQTLNHNVMYWYQQKSSQAPKLLFHYYDKDFNNEADTPDNFQSRRPNTSFCFLDIRSPGLGDTAMYLCATGNERGRKAGELFFGEGSRLTVL.

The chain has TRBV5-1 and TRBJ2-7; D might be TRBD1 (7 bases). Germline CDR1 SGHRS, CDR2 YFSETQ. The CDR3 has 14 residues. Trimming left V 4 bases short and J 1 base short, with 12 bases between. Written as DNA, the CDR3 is TGCGCCAGCAGCCCCTCAGGGGGGTCCTACGAGCAGTACTTC. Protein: CASSPSGGSYEQYF.

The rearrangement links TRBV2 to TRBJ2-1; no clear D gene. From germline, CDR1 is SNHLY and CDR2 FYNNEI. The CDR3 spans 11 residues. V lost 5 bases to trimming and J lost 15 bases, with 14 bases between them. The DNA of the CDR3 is TGTGCCAGCAGTCCTGGCGTGGTTGCGTTCTTC. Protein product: CASSPGVVAFF.

Written as DNA, the CDR3 is TGTGCCAGCAGCCAAGGTAACGACGGAGGCTATGGCTACACCTTC. Its protein is CASSQGNDGGYGYTF. The V and J genes are TRBV14 and TRBJ1-2; D ambiguous. The V and J ends lost 1 base and 4 bases respectively, with 13 bases between them. Germline V gives CDR1 SGHDN, CDR2 FVKESK. The CDR3 totals 15 residues. Using reference TRBV14 and TRBJ1-2 for the parts outside the CDR3, the full variable domain is EAGVTQFPSHSVIEKGQTVTLRCDPISGHDNLYWYRRVMGKEIKFLLHFVKESKQDESGMPNNRFLAERTGGTYSTLKVQPAELEDSGVYFCASSQGNDGGYGYTFGSGTRLTVV.

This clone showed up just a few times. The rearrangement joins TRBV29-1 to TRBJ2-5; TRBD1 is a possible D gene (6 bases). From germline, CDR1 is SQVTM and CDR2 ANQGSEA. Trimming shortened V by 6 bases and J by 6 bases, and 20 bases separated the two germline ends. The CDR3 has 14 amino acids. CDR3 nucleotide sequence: TGCAGCGTCCACCTTGGACAGTCCCGCCAGACCCAGTACTTC. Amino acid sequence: CSVHLGQSRQTQYF. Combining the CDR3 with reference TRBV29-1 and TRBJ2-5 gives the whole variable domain SAVISQKPSRDICQRGTSLTIQCQVDSQVTMMFWYRQQPGQSLTLIATANQGSEATYESGFVIDKFPISRPNLTFSTLTVSNMSPEDSSIYLCSVHLGQSRQTQYFGPGTRLLVL.

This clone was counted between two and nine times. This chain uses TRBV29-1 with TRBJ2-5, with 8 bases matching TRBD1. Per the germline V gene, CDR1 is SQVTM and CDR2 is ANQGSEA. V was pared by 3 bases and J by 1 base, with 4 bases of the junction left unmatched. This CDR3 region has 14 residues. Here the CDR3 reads CSVEDRALQETQYF. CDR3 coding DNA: TGCAGCGTTGAGGACAGGGCCCTCCAAGAGACCCAGTACTTC.

As DNA, the CDR3 is TGTGCCAGCAGCTTGAGCGGGGCTAGCGGGAGAGAGACCCAGTACTTC. It yields the protein CASSLSGASGRETQYF. This chain links TRBV5-6 with TRBJ2-5, with 10 bases matching TRBD2. Germline V gene data show CDR1 as SGHDT and CDR2 as YYEEEE. The CDR3 spans 16 residues. With V trimmed by 1 base and J by 4 bases, 7 bases remained unmatched.

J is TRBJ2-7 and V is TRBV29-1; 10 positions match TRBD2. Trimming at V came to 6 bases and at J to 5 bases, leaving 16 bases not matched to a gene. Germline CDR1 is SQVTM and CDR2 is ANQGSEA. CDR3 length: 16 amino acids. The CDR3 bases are TGCAGCGTAGTAGGGGGTGTGCGACTAGCGGGTGACGAGCAGTACTTC. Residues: CSVVGGVRLAGDEQYF.

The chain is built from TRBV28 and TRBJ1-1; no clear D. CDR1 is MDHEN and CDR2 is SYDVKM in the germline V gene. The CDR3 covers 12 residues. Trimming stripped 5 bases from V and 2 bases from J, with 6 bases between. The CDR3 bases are TGTGCCAGCAGTCCAACAAACACTGAAGCTTTCTTT. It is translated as CASSPTNTEAFF.

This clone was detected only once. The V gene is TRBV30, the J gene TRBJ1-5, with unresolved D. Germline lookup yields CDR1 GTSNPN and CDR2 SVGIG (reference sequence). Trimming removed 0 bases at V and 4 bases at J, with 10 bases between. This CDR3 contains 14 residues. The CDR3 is CAWSVGRVNQPQHF. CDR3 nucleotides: TGTGCCTGGAGTGTAGGACGAGTTAATCAGCCCCAGCATTTT.

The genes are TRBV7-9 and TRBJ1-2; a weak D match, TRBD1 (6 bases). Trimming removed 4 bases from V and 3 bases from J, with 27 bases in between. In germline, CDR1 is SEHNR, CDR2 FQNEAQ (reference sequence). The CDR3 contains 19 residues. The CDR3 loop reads CASSSNAGGLRGGYYGYTF. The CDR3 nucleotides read TGTGCCAGCAGCTCCAACGCCGGAGGCCTGCGAGGGGGGTACTATGGCTACACCTTC.

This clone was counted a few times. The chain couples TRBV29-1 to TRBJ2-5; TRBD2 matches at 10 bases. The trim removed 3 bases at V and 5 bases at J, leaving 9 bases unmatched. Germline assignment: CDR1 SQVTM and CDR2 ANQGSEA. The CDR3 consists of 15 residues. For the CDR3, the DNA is TGCAGCGTTGAGCCGCCTAGCGGGGGAGGTGAGACCCAGTACTTC. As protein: CSVEPPSGGGETQYF.

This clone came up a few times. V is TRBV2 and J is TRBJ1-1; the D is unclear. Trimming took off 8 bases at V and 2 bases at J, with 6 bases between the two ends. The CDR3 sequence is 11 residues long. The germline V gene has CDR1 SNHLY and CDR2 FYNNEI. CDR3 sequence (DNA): TGTGCCAGCTTAATTAACACTGAAGCTTTCTTT. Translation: CASLINTEAFF. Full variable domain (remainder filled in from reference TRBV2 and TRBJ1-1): EPEVTQTPSHQVTQMGQEVILRCVPISNHLYFYWYRQILGQKVEFLVSFYNNEISEKSEIFDDQFSVERPDGSNFTLKIRSTKLEDSAMYFCASLINTEAFFGQGTRLTVV.

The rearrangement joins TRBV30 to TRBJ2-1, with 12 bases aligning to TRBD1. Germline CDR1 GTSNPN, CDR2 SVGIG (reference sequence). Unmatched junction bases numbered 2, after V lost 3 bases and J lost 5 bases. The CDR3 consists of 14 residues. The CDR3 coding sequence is TGTGCCTGGAGGGGACAGGGGGCAGACAATGAGCAGTTCTTC. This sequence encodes CAWRGQGADNEQFF.

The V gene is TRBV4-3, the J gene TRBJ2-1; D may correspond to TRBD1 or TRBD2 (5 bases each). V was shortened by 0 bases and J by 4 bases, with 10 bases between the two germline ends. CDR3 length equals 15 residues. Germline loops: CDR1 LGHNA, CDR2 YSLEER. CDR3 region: CASSQEGESYNEQFF. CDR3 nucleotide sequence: TGCGCCAGCAGCCAAGAGGGGGAGTCATACAATGAGCAGTTCTTC.

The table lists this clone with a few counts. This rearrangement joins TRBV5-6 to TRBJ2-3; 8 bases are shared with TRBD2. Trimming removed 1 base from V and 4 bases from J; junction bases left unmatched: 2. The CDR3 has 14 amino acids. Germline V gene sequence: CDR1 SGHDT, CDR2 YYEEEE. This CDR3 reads CASSLTSGPDTQYF. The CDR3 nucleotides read TGTGCCAGCAGCTTGACTAGCGGTCCAGATACGCAGTATTTT.

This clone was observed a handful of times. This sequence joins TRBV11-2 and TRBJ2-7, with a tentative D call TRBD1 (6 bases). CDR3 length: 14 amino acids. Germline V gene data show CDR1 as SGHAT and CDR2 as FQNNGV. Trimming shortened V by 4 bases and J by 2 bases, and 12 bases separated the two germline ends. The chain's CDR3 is CASSSDRQTYEQYF. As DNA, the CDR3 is TGTGCCAGCAGCTCCGACAGGCAAACCTACGAGCAGTACTTC.

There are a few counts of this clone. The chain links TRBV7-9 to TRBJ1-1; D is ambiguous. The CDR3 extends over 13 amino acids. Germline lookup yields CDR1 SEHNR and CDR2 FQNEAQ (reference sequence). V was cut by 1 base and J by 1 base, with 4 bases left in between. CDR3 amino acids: CASSLEENTEAFF. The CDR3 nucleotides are TGTGCCAGCAGCTTAGAAGAGAACACTGAAGCTTTCTTT.

CDR3 nucleotides: TGCGCCAGCAGCTTGGGCAGCTCGCAAGAGACCCAGTACTTC. Translating it yields CASSLGSSQETQYF. The V gene is TRBV5-1, the J gene TRBJ2-5; no definite D call. The CDR3 is 14 amino acids. Trimming took off 0 bases at V and 2 bases at J, with 8 bases between the two ends. Germline loops: CDR1 SGHRS, CDR2 YFSETQ.

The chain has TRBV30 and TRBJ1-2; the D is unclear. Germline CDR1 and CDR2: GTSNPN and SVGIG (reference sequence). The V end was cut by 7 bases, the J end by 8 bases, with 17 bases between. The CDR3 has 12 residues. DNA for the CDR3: TGTGCCTCCGTCCCAAGGTCGGCCGGCTACACCTTC. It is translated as CASVPRSAGYTF.

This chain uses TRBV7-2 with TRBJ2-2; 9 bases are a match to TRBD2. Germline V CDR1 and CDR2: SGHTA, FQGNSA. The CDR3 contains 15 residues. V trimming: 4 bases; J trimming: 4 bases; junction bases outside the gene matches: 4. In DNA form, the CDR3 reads TGTGCCAGCAGCTCCCGGCGGGAGGGCACCGGGGAGCTGTTTTTT. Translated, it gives CASSSRREGTGELFF. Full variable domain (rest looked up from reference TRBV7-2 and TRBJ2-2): GAGVSQSPSNKVTEKGKDVELRCDPISGHTALYWYRQSLGQGLEFLIYFQGNSAPDKSGLPSDRFSAERTGGSVSTLTIQRTQQEDSAVYLCASSSRREGTGELFFGEGSRLTVL.

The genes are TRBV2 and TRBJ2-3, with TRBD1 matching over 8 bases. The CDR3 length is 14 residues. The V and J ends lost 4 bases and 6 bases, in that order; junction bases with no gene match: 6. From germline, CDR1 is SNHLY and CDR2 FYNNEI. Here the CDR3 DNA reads TGTGCCAGCAGTGCCGGCAGGGGGCCGGATACGCAGTATTTT. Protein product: CASSAGRGPDTQYF. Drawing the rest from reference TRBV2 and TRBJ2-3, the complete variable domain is EPEVTQTPSHQVTQMGQEVILRCVPISNHLYFYWYRQILGQKVEFLVSFYNNEISEKSEIFDDQFSVERPDGSNFTLKIRSTKLEDSAMYFCASSAGRGPDTQYFGPGTRLTVL.

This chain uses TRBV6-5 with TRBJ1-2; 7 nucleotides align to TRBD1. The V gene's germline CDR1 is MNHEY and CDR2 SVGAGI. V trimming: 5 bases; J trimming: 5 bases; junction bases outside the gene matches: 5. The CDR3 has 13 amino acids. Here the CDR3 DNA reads TGTGCCAGCAGTCCGGACAGGACTTATGGCTACACCTTC. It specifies CASSPDRTYGYTF.